This entry is about one TCR beta chain. Antigen unknown. The sample originates from a study of T cell responses to AZD1222 COVID-19 vaccine. V was trimmed by 3 bases and J by 0 bases, leaving 9 bases between them. The CDR3 sequence is 15 residues long. Per germline, CDR1 MNHEY and CDR2 SMNVEV (reference sequence). Study outcomes and limitations: Donors skewed white British and female; clonal diversity was possibly underestimated. Among spike-specific TCRs, nearly half reportedly target unmutated variant regions. Researchers took repertoire samples only after the peak T cell response had come. Compared with day 0, the breadth and depth of the Spike-specific TCR repertoire rose significantly after two doses of AZD1222.

Generated by immunoSEQ multiplex PCR, the TCRdb table keeps only in-frame clones and is missing some. The table includes some 200,000 clones, just over 90% detected once. This specimen consisted of peripheral blood, obtained on day 0 of AZD1222 vaccination. This sequence originates from an adult in good health. The chain carries TRBV27 and TRBJ1-5, with a weak D call TRBD1 (5 bases). The CDR3 DNA reads as TGTGCCAGCAGTTTGACAGAGTATAGCAATCAGCCCCAGCATTTT. Amino acid sequence: CASSLTEYSNQPQHF.